These T cell receptor beta chains were read from a single sample in a study of T-cell reconstitution after alpha-beta-depleted transplantation in children. In TCRdb, the PCR reads were re-called with MiXCR into one record per CDR3 protein. The data show about 210,000 distinct CDR3 sequences, about 15% seen once. Sequences were derived from PBMCs, mostly from graft donor cells, sampled 360 days after TCRalphabeta/CD19-depleted stem cell transplant. These receptors came from a male patient under 10 years old who had a stem cell transplant for acute lymphoblastic leukemia, so the T cells may come from the graft donor. Each CDR3 is given with its conserved first and last residue. The D gene is left open where the match is weak. Not all rows give a size; the values are once, few, many and, for expanded clones, a class.

v_gene,abundance,j_gene,d_gene,CDR3aa,CDR3nt
TRBV5-5,.,TRBJ2-5,TRBD1,CAGGTGLAETQYF,TGTGCCGGAGGGACAGGGTTAGCGGAGACCCAGTACTTC
TRBV24-1,.,TRBJ1-2,.,CATSDPGGSDYGYTF,TGTGCCACCAGTGACCCCGGGGGATCTGACTATGGCTACACCTTC
TRBV5-1,.,TRBJ2-3,TRBD1,CASSPGQESDTQYF,TGCGCCAGCAGCCCAGGACAGGAGTCGGATACGCAGTATTTT
TRBV9,.,TRBJ2-1,.,CASSGHSGNEQFF,TGTGCCAGCAGCGGCCACAGTGGCAATGAGCAGTTCTTC
TRBV19,.,TRBJ1-6,TRBD1,CASSIGQGENSPLHF,TGTGCCAGTAGTATAGGACAGGGTGAGAATTCACCCCTCCACTTT
TRBV4-3,.,TRBJ2-7,TRBD1,CASSPVHGDSTYEQYF,TGCGCCAGCAGCCCTGTTCATGGGGACAGTACCTACGAGCAGTACTTC
TRBV24-1,.,TRBJ2-1,TRBD2,CATSDGKGLPFPNEQFF,TGTGCCACCAGTGACGGAAAGGGACTACCGTTTCCCAATGAGCAGTTCTTC
TRBV7-6,.,TRBJ1-6,.,CASSLQGSNSPLHF,TGTGCCAGCAGCTTACAGGGCTCAAATTCACCCCTCCACTTT
TRBV11-2,.,TRBJ2-7,TRBD2,CASSLDRLGLALYEQYF,TGTGCCAGCAGCTTAGATCGGTTGGGACTAGCCCTCTACGAGCAGTACTTC
TRBV4-2,.,TRBJ1-1,TRBD1,CASSQGPGTENTEAFF,TGTGCCAGCAGCCAAGGACCCGGGACAGAGAACACTGAAGCTTTCTTT
TRBV4-3,few,TRBJ2-1,.,CASSQGMRNEQFF,TGCGCCAGCAGCCAAGGCATGAGGAATGAGCAGTTCTTC
TRBV11-2,.,TRBJ1-4,.,CASSYGQRRINEKLFF,TGTGCCAGCAGCTATGGACAGCGGAGGATCAATGAAAAACTGTTTTTT
TRBV10-3,few,TRBJ1-1,.,CAISESGGRLNTEAFF,TGTGCCATCAGTGAGTCCGGGGGACGGTTGAACACTGAAGCTTTCTTT
TRBV11-2,.,TRBJ1-4,TRBD1,CASSPVPGQGPNEKLFF,TGTGCCAGCAGCCCAGTCCCGGGACAGGGCCCTAATGAAAAACTGTTTTTT
TRBV24-1,.,TRBJ2-3,.,CATSDRDTFWTDTQYF,TGTGCCACCAGTGATCGGGACACCTTTTGGACAGATACGCAGTATTTT
TRBV27,.,TRBJ2-7,.,CASSSRVGAPAYEQYF,TGTGCCAGCAGTAGCCGAGTCGGGGCACCGGCTTACGAGCAGTACTTC
TRBV24-1,.,TRBJ2-3,.,CATSDRVGAGAVTDTQYF,TGTGCCACCAGTGATCGCGTAGGCGCAGGCGCTGTTACAGATACGCAGTATTTT
TRBV4-3,.,TRBJ2-2,TRBD2,CASSSRTSFTNTGELFF,TGCGCCAGCAGCTCGAGGACTAGCTTTACCAACACCGGGGAGCTGTTTTTT
TRBV28,.,TRBJ1-4,.,CASSYRDEKLFF,TGTGCCAGCAGTTACAGAGATGAAAAACTGTTTTTT
TRBV11-2,few,TRBJ1-6,TRBD1,CASSTHRGTDSPLHF,TGTGCCAGCAGCACCCACAGGGGGACGGATTCACCCCTCCACTTT
TRBV2,few,TRBJ2-5,.,CASSEARARGYF,TGTGCCAGCAGTGAAGCCCGGGCCAGGGGGTACTTC
TRBV10-3,many,TRBJ2-2,.,CASRVGSGELFF,TGTGCCTCTAGAGTAGGATCCGGGGAGCTGTTTTTT
TRBV3-1,.,TRBJ2-7,.,CASNQRGRGFRAFYEQYF,TGTGCCAGCAACCAACGCGGTAGGGGCTTCCGAGCCTTCTACGAGCAGTACTTC
TRBV9,.,TRBJ2-7,.,CASSVAGPQEYGEQYF,TGTGCCAGCAGCGTAGCTGGACCCCAAGAATATGGGGAGCAGTACTTC
TRBV11-2,once,TRBJ1-1,.,CASSPDLDTEAFF,TGTGCCAGCAGCCCGGATCTAGACACTGAAGCTTTCTTT
TRBV29-1,.,TRBJ2-6,.,CSVGLQGVLTF,TGCAGCGTGGGACTTCAGGGCGTCCTGACTTTC
TRBV7-2,.,TRBJ2-1,.,CASSFRDTNNEQFF,TGTGCCAGCAGCTTTCGGGACACGAACAATGAGCAGTTCTTC
TRBV5-1,.,TRBJ2-1,.,CASSLGAAHNEQFF,TGCGCCAGCAGCTTGGGGGCAGCCCACAATGAGCAGTTCTTC
TRBV28,few,TRBJ2-3,.,CASGKSSTDTQYF,TGTGCCAGCGGGAAATCTAGCACAGATACGCAGTATTTT
TRBV29-1,many,TRBJ2-5,TRBD1,CSTRQGAQETQYF,TGCAGCACCCGACAGGGGGCTCAGGAGACCCAGTACTTC
TRBV4-2,.,TRBJ1-1,.,CASSQLGGGGGTEAFF,TGTGCCAGCAGCCAATTAGGTGGGGGGGGAGGAACTGAAGCTTTCTTT
TRBV4-2,few,TRBJ2-5,.,CASSQSDGTGMETQYF,TGTGCCAGCAGCCAATCTGACGGTACGGGTATGGAGACCCAGTACTTC
TRBV9,.,TRBJ2-2,TRBD1,CASSVVPWGQGTSGELFF,TGTGCCAGCAGCGTAGTCCCCTGGGGACAGGGGACCTCCGGGGAGCTGTTTTTT
TRBV10-2,few,TRBJ2-3,.,CASRVGSDTQYF,TGCGCCAGCAGGGTAGGATCAGATACGCAGTATTTT
TRBV4-2,few,TRBJ1-2,.,CASSQGRSYTF,TGTGCCAGCAGCCAAGGGAGGAGCTACACCTTC
TRBV12-3/TRBV12-4,few,TRBJ2-2,.,CASPGADTGELFF,TGTGCCAGCCCGGGGGCTGACACCGGGGAGCTGTTTTTT
TRBV5-1,.,TRBJ2-4,.,CASSSTATAKNIQYF,TGCGCCAGCAGCTCGACAGCAACAGCCAAAAACATTCAGTACTTC
TRBV7-2,many,TRBJ2-2,.,CASQNSGVTGELFF,TGTGCCAGCCAGAACAGTGGCGTTACCGGGGAGCTGTTTTTT
TRBV14,.,TRBJ2-1,.,CASSQVLQGGQFF,TGTGCCAGCAGCCAAGTACTACAGGGTGGGCAGTTCTTC
TRBV20-1,.,TRBJ1-3,.,CSASRVSPIPPGNTIYF,TGCAGTGCTAGCCGTGTCAGCCCTATTCCCCCTGGAAACACCATATATTTT
TRBV29-1,.,TRBJ2-6,TRBD1,CSVLHPGQAPSGANVLTF,TGCAGCGTACTCCATCCGGGACAGGCTCCCTCTGGGGCCAACGTCCTGACTTTC
TRBV10-3,few,TRBJ2-2,TRBD2,CAISETSGANTGELFF,TGTGCCATCAGCGAAACTAGCGGGGCTAACACCGGGGAGCTGTTTTTT